The 8 T cell receptor beta chains below all came from one sample that was sequenced in a study of siplizumab effects on memory and regulatory T cells. The mixed lymphocyte reaction cells underwent coculture at 37°C for 6 days. The method was immunoSEQ multiplex PCR; TCRdb's version includes in-frame clones alone and lacks a portion of them. The data show approximately 14,000 clones, less than 50% seen once. For these receptors, no antigen is known. Specimen: CFSE-low (dividing) CD4+ T cells sorted from an allogeneic mixed lymphocyte reaction. The receptor set was obtained from a human donor in good health; the cells came from an allogeneic mixed lymphocyte reaction. Some clones in this sample may be carry-over from other donors' samples.

This chain's CDR3 is CASSWGWGEHEQFF. The CDR3 DNA sequence: TGTGCCAGCAGCTGGGGGTGGGGTGAACATGAGCAGTTCTTC. This chain uses TRBV5-6 with TRBJ2-1; D might be TRBD1 or TRBD2, each matching 5 bases. Germline V CDR1 and CDR2: SGHDT, YYEEEE. There are 14 residues in the CDR3. V lost 3 bases and J 8 bases, leaving 15 bases between the germline ends.

The chain combines TRBV11-2 with TRBJ2-5; 8 nucleotides match TRBD2. The CDR3 consists of 16 residues. V lost 5 bases and J lost 2; bases outside the gene matches: 10. CDR1 is SGHAT and CDR2 is FQNNGV in the germline V gene. The CDR3 protein is CASSPTSERIQETQYF. As DNA, the CDR3 is TGTGCCAGCAGCCCGACTAGCGAGAGGATTCAAGAGACCCAGTACTTC.

CDR3 sequence: CAWSLGRVETQYF. The CDR3 DNA is TGTGCCTGGAGTTTAGGCAGGGTTGAGACCCAGTACTTC. The chain combines TRBV30 with TRBJ2-5; a weak D match, TRBD1 (5 bases). The CDR3 spans 13 residues. Germline CDR1 is GTSNPN and CDR2 is SVGIG (reference sequence). The germline V and J ends were trimmed by 2 bases and 5 bases, with 12 bases remaining between them.

The chain couples TRBV19 to TRBJ1-4; D is possibly TRBD1 (5 bases). CDR1 and CDR2 from the germline V gene are LNHDA and SQIVND (reference sequence). V was trimmed by 6 bases and J by 6 bases, leaving 11 bases between them. The CDR3 runs to 13 residues. CDR3 protein: CASRDGTDEKLFF. In DNA form, the CDR3 reads TGTGCCAGTAGGGACGGGACGGATGAAAAACTGTTTTTT.

V is TRBV28 and J is TRBJ2-7; 7 nucleotides match TRBD1. The germline V gene has CDR1 MDHEN and CDR2 SYDVKM. This CDR3 contains 15 residues. Trimming at V came to 6 bases and at J to 5 bases, leaving 13 bases not matched to a gene. The CDR3 protein is CASRPVVRGRDEQYF. CDR3 in DNA: TGTGCCAGCAGACCCGTCGTGAGGGGGCGCGACGAGCAGTACTTC. The full variable domain, its missing parts supplied by reference TRBV28 and TRBJ2-7, is DVKVTQSSRYLVKRTGEKVFLECVQDMDHENMFWYRQDPGLGLRLIYFSYDVKMKEKGDIPEGYSVSREKKERFSLILESASTNQTSMYLCASRPVVRGRDEQYFGPGTRLTVT.

The chain carries TRBV15 and TRBJ2-5, with D maybe TRBD2 (5 bases). Gene TRBJ2-7 matches the end of the DNA better, so the J call may be wrong. CDR3 length equals 14 residues. The V gene's germline CDR1 is LNHNV and CDR2 YYDKDF (reference sequence). The CDR3, as DNA: TGTGCCACCAGCAGAGGAGGGTTGGACTACGAGCAGTACTTC. Encoded protein: CATSRGGLDYEQYF.

The chain has TRBV21-1 and TRBJ1-1. TRBV21-1 is a pseudogene segment. The CDR3 totals 15 residues. The CDR3 reads CASSKKAARMSEAFF. The CDR3, as DNA: TGTGCCAGCAGCAAAAAGGCAGCCAGAATGTCTGAAGCTTTCTTT.

This chain uses TRBV30 with TRBJ1-4; 9 bases align to TRBD1. Germline CDR1 reads GTSNPN; CDR2 reads SVGIG (reference sequence). J gave up 2 bases and V 4 bases, and 14 bases lay outside the gene matches. The CDR3 length is 18 residues. The chain's CDR3 is CAWNPRGDRVSTNEKLFF. As DNA, the CDR3 is TGTGCCTGGAACCCCCGAGGGGACAGGGTGTCGACTAATGAAAAACTGTTTTTT.